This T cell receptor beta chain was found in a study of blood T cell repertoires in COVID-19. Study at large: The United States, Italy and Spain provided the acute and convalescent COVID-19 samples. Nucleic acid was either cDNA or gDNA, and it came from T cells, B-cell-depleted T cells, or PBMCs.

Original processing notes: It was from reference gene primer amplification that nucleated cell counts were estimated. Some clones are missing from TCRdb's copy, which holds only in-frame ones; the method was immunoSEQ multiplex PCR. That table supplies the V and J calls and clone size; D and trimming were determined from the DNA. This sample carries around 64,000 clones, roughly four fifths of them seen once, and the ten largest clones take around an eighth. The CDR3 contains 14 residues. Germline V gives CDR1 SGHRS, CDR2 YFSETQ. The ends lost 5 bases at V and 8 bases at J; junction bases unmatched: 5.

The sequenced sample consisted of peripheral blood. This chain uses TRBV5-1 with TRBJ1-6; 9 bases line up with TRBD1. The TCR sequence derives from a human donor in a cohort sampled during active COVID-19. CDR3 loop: CASRQGAVDSPLHF. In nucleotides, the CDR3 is TGCGCCAGCAGACAGGGGGCGGTAGATTCACCCCTCCACTTT.